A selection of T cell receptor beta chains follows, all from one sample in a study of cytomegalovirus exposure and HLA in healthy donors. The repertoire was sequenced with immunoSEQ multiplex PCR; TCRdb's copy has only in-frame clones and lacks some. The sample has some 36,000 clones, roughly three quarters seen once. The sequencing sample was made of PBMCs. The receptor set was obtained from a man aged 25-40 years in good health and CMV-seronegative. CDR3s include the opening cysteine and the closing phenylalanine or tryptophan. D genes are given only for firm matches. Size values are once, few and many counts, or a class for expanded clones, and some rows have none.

cdr3_nt: TGTGCCAGCAGCAAAGTTCTAGGACAGGGTATGCGTGAAGCTTTCTTT
cdr3_aa: CASSKVLGQGMREAFF
clone_size: NA
v_call: TRBV21-1
j_call: TRBJ1-1
d_call: NA

cdr3_nt: TGTGCCAGTCGACCCAGCCAGGGTAGGAACACTGAAGCTTTCTTT
cdr3_aa: CASRPSQGRNTEAFF
clone_size: NA
v_call: TRBV6-5
j_call: TRBJ1-1
d_call: NA

cdr3_nt: TGCAGTGCCGACAGCCAGGGAAAAGCTTTCTTT
cdr3_aa: CSADSQGKAFF
clone_size: NA
v_call: TRBV20-1
j_call: TRBJ1-1
d_call: NA

cdr3_nt: TGTGCCAGCAGTGAAATCGCTGTAGGGGCGGTTGGCTACACCTTC
cdr3_aa: CASSEIAVGAVGYTF
clone_size: NA
v_call: TRBV6-1
j_call: TRBJ1-2
d_call: NA

cdr3_nt: TGTGCCAGCCAGCCAAAGGGCAGGACACAGTATGAGCAGTTCTTC
cdr3_aa: CASQPKGRTQYEQFF
clone_size: NA
v_call: TRBV6-5
j_call: TRBJ2-1
d_call: NA

cdr3_nt: TGTGCCATCAGGGAAGGACAGAGGTATGCAGATACGCAGTATTTT
cdr3_aa: CAIREGQRYADTQYF
clone_size: NA
v_call: TRBV10-3
j_call: TRBJ2-3
d_call: NA

cdr3_nt: TGTGCCAGCAGGGGGGCGGATACGCAGTATTTT
cdr3_aa: CASRGADTQYF
clone_size: NA
v_call: TRBV2
j_call: TRBJ2-3
d_call: NA

cdr3_nt: TGTGCCAGCATGTACAGGGGGGACACTGAAGCTTTCTTT
cdr3_aa: CASMYRGDTEAFF
clone_size: once
v_call: TRBV6-5
j_call: TRBJ1-1
d_call: TRBD1

cdr3_nt: TGTGCCAGCAGCTTAAGTTTGCGGCCCCCCAATGAGCAGTTCTTC
cdr3_aa: CASSLSLRPPNEQFF
clone_size: NA
v_call: TRBV11-2
j_call: TRBJ2-1
d_call: NA

cdr3_nt: TGTGCCAGCAGCCAAGATTTCGGACAGGGAAGCAATCAGCCCCAGCATTTT
cdr3_aa: CASSQDFGQGSNQPQHF
clone_size: NA
v_call: TRBV4-2
j_call: TRBJ1-5
d_call: TRBD1

cdr3_nt: TGTGCCAGCAGCCAAGAGTCGAGGCCAGCTAACTATGGCTACACCTTC
cdr3_aa: CASSQESRPANYGYTF
clone_size: NA
v_call: TRBV14
j_call: TRBJ1-2
d_call: NA

cdr3_nt: TGTGCCAGCAGTTTACAGGGGGGCTATGGCTACACCTTC
cdr3_aa: CASSLQGGYGYTF
clone_size: NA
v_call: TRBV27
j_call: TRBJ1-2
d_call: TRBD1

cdr3_nt: TGTGCCATCACGGGACTAGCGGGAGTCTCCTACGAGCAGTACTTC
cdr3_aa: CAITGLAGVSYEQYF
clone_size: NA
v_call: TRBV10-3
j_call: TRBJ2-7
d_call: TRBD2